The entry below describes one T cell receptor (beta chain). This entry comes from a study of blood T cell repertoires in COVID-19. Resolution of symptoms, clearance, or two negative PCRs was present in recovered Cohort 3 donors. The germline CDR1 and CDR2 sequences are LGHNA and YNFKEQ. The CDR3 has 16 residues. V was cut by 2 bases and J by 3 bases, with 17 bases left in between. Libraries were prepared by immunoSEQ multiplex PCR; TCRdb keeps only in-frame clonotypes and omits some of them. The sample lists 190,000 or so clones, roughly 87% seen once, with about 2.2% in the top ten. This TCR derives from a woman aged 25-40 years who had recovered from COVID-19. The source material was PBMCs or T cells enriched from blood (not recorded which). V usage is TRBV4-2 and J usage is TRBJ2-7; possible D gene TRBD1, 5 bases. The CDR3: CASSQSEGQGGYEQYF. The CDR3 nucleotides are TGTGCCAGCAGCCAAAGTGAAGGGCAGGGTGGCTACGAGCAGTACTTC.